This T cell receptor (beta chain) was recorded in a study of neoadjuvant anti-PD-1 for oral cavity cancer (dated by TCRdb to the early 2020s). For the study in its entirety: Patients mostly received three to four biweekly doses of nivolumab at 3 mg/kg before curative-intent surgical resection. Patients without progression received a fourth nivolumab dose around day 43 and underwent definitive surgical resection on days 50-56. Under RECIST 1.1, patients with complete response, partial response or stable disease were classed as responders, and patients with progression were classed as non-responders. The parent correlative cohort had 12 to 13 patients and a response rate of 33%.

V gives up 2 bases and J gives up 0 bases, and the segment between their germline ends measures 6 bases. The CDR3 measures 14 amino acids from cysteine to phenylalanine. The DNA shown is the 42-base CDR3, in frame from base 1. CDR1 is given as SGHTA and CDR2 as FQGNSA, both from the germline V gene. About this clone itself: The target of this receptor is not known. No base quality values were provided; no much bigger clone lies one nucleotide off.

The time point tag for this specimen amounts to: after neoadjuvant nivolumab, at surgical resection. Patients were newly diagnosed with stage II-IVA oral cavity squamous cell carcinoma and had received no prior systemic or radiation treatment. The cohort consisted of patients with HPV-negative, locally advanced oral cavity squamous cell carcinoma. No culture maintenance or expansion was done, as the peripheral blood mononuclear cells went straight to analysis. The samples were drawn from a longitudinal correlative study tied to a single-arm phase II trial testing neoadjuvant nivolumab in oral cavity squamous cell carcinoma. Subject-matched pre- and post-treatment PBMCs and tumors from three responders and three non-responders were subjected to genomic DNA-based TCRbeta sequencing. Peripheral blood mononuclear cells were collected before nivolumab treatment and again after treatment, at the time of surgery. The Maxwell RSC DNA from Cells kit was used to extract genomic DNA from PBMCs.

Summary of the overall study and its limitations: Within PBMCs, T cell clonality (Gini index) was significantly higher in non-responders than responders after neoadjuvant nivolumab. TCR analyses included only a few patients per response group, and the authors called for larger cohorts for validation. Higher pretreatment blood Treg/Th17 ratios correlated with both higher pretreatment blood TCRbeta clonality and lower post-treatment tumor TCRbeta clonality.

PBMC libraries used mostly approximately 480 ng of input genomic DNA for deep sequencing, with six replicates per sample. TCRbeta libraries were prepared with the immunoSEQ hsTCRbeta kit according to the manufacturer's instructions. The completed libraries were mixed into a single pool at 3 nM, then sequenced with an Illumina NovaSeq 6000 S4 flow cell. The study's processing was this. The immunoSEQ Analyzer was used for raw data preprocessing and quality control. The analysis was limited to productive rearrangements, and each clonotype was defined by a unique CDR3 amino acid sequence. Repertoire clonality was estimated as the Gini-Simpson index, computed with the R package tcR. Student's t test was used to compare Gini indices, and Pearson correlation was used to assess associations with tumor size change. Entries here come from immuneACCESS through TCRdb and include only in-frame sequences with V and J called. Some clones fail to appear in such tables; in the studies checked, an unresolved V gene covers under half of the shortfall, and the cause of the remainder is unknown. V, J and clone size are those of that table, while D and trimming were read from the DNA. The sample profile shows more than 25,000 clones; approximately 80% of them were found once. The ten largest clonotypes hold 3.4% of the sample.

The sample consisted of PBMCs, taken after nivolumab (anti-PD-1) treatment. The origin of this receptor is a person aged 35 to 85 with oral cavity squamous cell carcinoma. The rearrangement combines TRBV7-2 with TRBJ2-3, and possibly TRBD1, on 5 matching bases. The bases read TGTGCCAGCAGCTTACCAGGGAGCACAGATACGCAGTATTTT. This translates into CASSLPGSTDTQYF.